This TCR beta chain was sequenced for a study of identical twins. Only healthy Caucasians were included as donors. Study conclusions and caveats: The study drew conclusions from cross-sectional statistical analysis, not from following the same donors.

Template switching introduced a universal primer site, and the cDNA bore unique molecular identifiers. MiXCR, run by TCRdb on the 5' RACE reads, gives a single entry per CDR3 protein. This sample has around 1.7 million distinct CDR3 sequences, with around a third found just once. There are 18 residues in the CDR3. With 4 bases clipped from V and 2 bases from J, the junction kept 12 bases outside the gene matches. Germline V gene data show CDR1 as SGHNT and CDR2 as YYREEE (reference sequence). Concerning this clonotype itself: The antigen is unknown.

Sequenced sample: cord blood. The chain combines TRBV5-4 with TRBJ2-3, with 11 bases lining up with TRBD2. This clonotype originated in a newborn girl in good health. CDR3 sequence: CASSLTRLAGSITDTQYF. In DNA form, the CDR3 reads TGTGCCAGCAGCCTAACCCGACTAGCGGGGTCCATCACAGATACGCAGTATTTT.